Below, 27 T cell receptor beta chains from the same sample are listed, as sequenced in a study of regulatory T cells in long-lasting Graves disease. Sample time point: persistent/refractory GD, antithyroid drugs over 5 years with positive TRAb. Making the TCR library involved RNA that had been extracted from PBMCs. Arm-PCR with iRepertoire HTBI primers amplified the CDR3 regions for these TCR beta libraries. TCRdb itself ran the multiplex PCR reads through MiXCR, one entry per CDR3 protein. The profile shows some 450,000 distinct CDR3 sequences, 20% to 25% of them singletons. The sample in question was peripheral blood mononuclear cells (PBMCs), obtained when the disease was refractory, from a patient treated with antithyroid drugs. The receptors originated from a female donor with Graves disease.

On this clonotype itself: Given a far larger clone just one base away, this is likely a sequencing read error. This chain connects TRBV2 to TRBJ1-1; the D is unclear. CDR1 and CDR2 (germline): SNHLY, FYNNEI. CDR3 length: 13 amino acids. This CDR3 reads CASSLRGNTKAFF. For the CDR3, the DNA is TGTGCCAGCAGTTTACGCGGGAACACTAAAGCTTTCTTT.

This chain uses TRBV5-1 with TRBJ2-2; perhaps TRBD2 as D (6 bases). Germline-derived CDR1 and CDR2 are SGHRS and YFSETQ. V lost 0 bases and J 6 bases, leaving 21 bases between the germline ends. The CDR3 has 18 amino acids. In DNA form, the CDR3 reads TGCGCCAGCAGCTTGGGTAGCGGAGGTGCAGGTCCTGCCGGGGAGCTGTTTTTT. This codes for CASSLGSGGAGPAGELFF.

About this clonotype: A much larger clone sits a single nucleotide away, making a read error possible. V and J are TRBV11-2 and TRBJ1-5; possible D gene TRBD1, 5 bases. V was shortened by 7 bases and J by 8 bases, with 15 bases between the two germline ends. CDR1 is SGHAT, CDR2 FQNNGV, per germline. The CDR3 has 13 amino acids. Here the CDR3 DNA reads TGTGCCAGCAACTTGGGCAGGGACGAGCCCCAGCATTTT. Translating it yields CASNLGRDEPQHF.

The chain carries TRBV28 and TRBJ2-1, with a weak D call TRBD2 (5 bases). Germline CDR1 is MDHEN and CDR2 is SYDVKM. With 6 bases removed from V and 2 bases from J, the gap between germline ends came to 8 bases. CDR3 size: 13 residues. The CDR3 bases are TGTGCCAGCAGAGCCGGGACCTACAATGAGCAGTTCTTC. Its translation is CASRAGTYNEQFF.

In this sample, this clonotype turned up a few times. V is TRBV6-1 and J is TRBJ2-7; D remains unclear. This CDR3 comprises 11 residues. Trimming shortened V by 6 bases and J by 7 bases, and 10 bases separated the two germline ends. CDR1 is MNHNS, CDR2 SASEGT, per germline. CDR3: CASRRMGEQYF. The CDR3 region has the DNA TGTGCCAGCAGACGGATGGGGGAGCAGTACTTC.

This rearrangement joins TRBV27 to TRBJ2-5, with TRBD2 matching over 13 bases. J lost 5 bases, V lost 5 bases, and 11 bases had no gene match. Germline assignment: CDR1 MNHEY and CDR2 SMNVEV (reference sequence). The CDR3 sequence is 17 residues long. As DNA, the CDR3 is TGTGCCAGCAGTACATCACTAGCGGGAGGGCCTGGGGAGACCCAGTACTTC. Translated, it gives CASSTSLAGGPGETQYF.

This clonotype was seen only a few times. The V and J genes are TRBV7-9 and TRBJ2-5, with TRBD2 matching 10 bases. The length of the CDR3 is 16 residues. Germline CDR1 and CDR2: SEHNR and FQNEAQ (reference sequence). J gave up 4 bases and V 2 bases, and 7 bases lay outside the gene matches. The CDR3 region has the DNA TGTGCCAGCAGCTTACTACTAGCGGGATCTAGAGAGACCCAGTACTTC. Translation: CASSLLLAGSRETQYF.

The table lists this clonotype with a few counts. This sequence joins TRBV9 and TRBJ1-2; TRBD1 agrees at 8 bases. The CDR3 has 16 amino acids. Losses at the gene ends were 2 bases for V and 7 bases for J; bases not matched to a gene: 13. Germline V gives CDR1 SGDLS, CDR2 YYNGEE. The CDR3 nucleotides read TGTGCCAGCAGCGTCAATACCGGGACAGGCAGAGGTGGCTACACCTTC. It translates to CASSVNTGTGRGGYTF.

The CDR3 nucleotides are TGCGCCAGCAGCCAAGTTGGGACAGGGGGCCAGCCCCAGCATTTT. Protein sequence: CASSQVGTGGQPQHF. This chain connects TRBV4-1 to TRBJ1-5; 12 positions agree with TRBD1. The CDR3 extends over 15 amino acids. From germline, CDR1 is MGHRA and CDR2 YSYEKL. V shed 1 base and J 7 bases; nucleotides not matched to a gene: 2.

The chain has TRBV29-1 and TRBJ1-2; D is undetermined. This CDR3 is built from 9 residues. Trimming took 6 bases from V and 5 from J, leaving 4 bases between them. Germline lookup yields CDR1 SQVTM and CDR2 ANQGSEA. The CDR3 DNA reads TGCAGCGTCGCATATGGCTACACCTTC. Amino acids: CSVAYGYTF. Based on the CDR3 plus reference TRBV29-1 and TRBJ1-2, the full variable domain is SAVISQKPSRDICQRGTSLTIQCQVDSQVTMMFWYRQQPGQSLTLIATANQGSEATYESGFVIDKFPISRPNLTFSTLTVSNMSPEDSSIYLCSVAYGYTFGSGTRLTVV.

This sequence joins TRBV19 and TRBJ1-4, with 10 bases aligning to TRBD1. CDR1 is LNHDA, CDR2 SQIVND, per germline (reference sequence). J was trimmed by 0 bases and V by 6 bases; bases with no gene match: 4. The CDR3 has 16 amino acids. CDR3 loop: CASRRQGAATNEKLFF. CDR3 DNA: TGTGCCAGTAGGAGACAGGGGGCAGCAACTAATGAAAAACTGTTTTTT.

This clonotype was seen ten or more times. CDR3 in amino acids: CSAAEGWEQYF. Written as DNA, the CDR3 is TGCAGTGCTGCCGAGGGGTGGGAGCAGTACTTC. V gene TRBV20-1 combines with J gene TRBJ2-7; D possibly matches TRBD1 or TRBD2 (5 bases each). This CDR3 spans 11 amino acids. Trimming left V 5 bases short and J 7 bases short, with 12 bases between. Germline V gene sequence: CDR1 DFQATT, CDR2 SNEGSKA (reference sequence).

The CDR3 here is CASSDGGAGGPGGELFF. DNA for the CDR3: TGTGCCAGCAGTGACGGGGGAGCGGGAGGGCCGGGCGGGGAGCTGTTTTTT. V is TRBV27 and J is TRBJ2-2, with 10 bases identical to TRBD2. This CDR3 spans 17 amino acids. The V gene end was trimmed by 5 bases and the J gene end by 7 bases; junction bases not matched to a gene: 13. Germline V gene data show CDR1 as MNHEY and CDR2 as SMNVEV (reference sequence).

This clonotype has a handful of counts. The chain is built from TRBV6-1 and TRBJ1-2, with TRBD1 as a possible D gene (6 bases). The CDR3 is 14 amino acids. The V and J ends lost 3 bases and 7 bases respectively, with 15 bases between them. The V gene's germline CDR1 is MNHNS and CDR2 SASEGT. For the CDR3, the DNA is TGTGCCAGCAGTGATACAGTACAGGGCGGTGGCTACACCTTC. Its translation: CASSDTVQGGGYTF.

The sample holds many counts of this clonotype. The genes are TRBV2 and TRBJ2-1, with D maybe TRBD2 (6 bases). Germline CDR1 and CDR2: SNHLY and FYNNEI. V lost 6 bases, J lost 4 bases, and 10 bases lay in between. The CDR3 consists of 13 residues. This CDR3 reads CASSGTGYNEQFF. CDR3 bases: TGTGCCAGCAGCGGGACTGGATACAATGAGCAGTTCTTC.

This chain connects TRBV7-2 to TRBJ2-5; D unresolved. Germline V gene lookup returns CDR1 SGHTA and CDR2 FQGNSA. The V end was cut by 0 bases, the J end by 5 bases, with 7 bases between. The length of the CDR3 is 13 residues. The CDR3 DNA follows: TGTGCCAGCAGCTTAGCTAGTTTGGAGACCCAGTACTTC. Protein product: CASSLASLETQYF.

Worth noting for this clonotype: A read error may produce the germline difference seen at one junction end. The chain recombines TRBV6-2 or TRBV6-3 with TRBJ2-7; D unclear. CDR1 and CDR2 from the germline V gene are MNHEY and SVGEGT. This CDR3 comprises 13 residues. The CDR3 protein is CANSEVSRYEQYF. The CDR3 DNA follows: TGTGCCAACAGTGAAGTTTCCCGCTACGAGCAGTACTTC.

Turning to this clonotype: No conserved phenylalanine or tryptophan ends this CDR3, so it is likely a read error. The chain employs TRBV2 and TRBJ2-2; 7 bases match TRBD2. CDR1 and CDR2 from the germline V gene are SNHLY and FYNNEI. Losses at the gene ends were 4 bases for V and 5 bases for J; bases not matched to a gene: 4. The CDR3 is 14 amino acids. The CDR3 reads CASSATSSTGELFL. The CDR3 DNA sequence: TGTGCCAGCAGTGCGACTAGCTCTACCGGGGAGCTGTTTCTT.

The chain recombines TRBV6-1 with TRBJ1-5; D may be TRBD1 (5 bases). This CDR3 has 14 residues. Germline CDR1 and CDR2: MNHNS and SASEGT. Trimming pared 6 bases from V and 11 bases from J, leaving 20 bases between. CDR3 loop: CASSAGHPEQAQHF. CDR3 DNA sequence: TGTGCCAGCAGCGCTGGACACCCCGAGCAGGCCCAGCATTTT.

This clonotype showed up just a few times. The chain couples TRBV7-9 to TRBJ1-4, with unresolved D. The CDR3 is made up of 16 amino acids. Trimming cost V 5 bases and J 8 bases, with 21 bases left between them. Germline CDR1 reads SEHNR; CDR2 reads FQNEAQ (reference sequence). CDR3 protein: CASSQTPLTSREKLFF. The DNA for the CDR3 is TGTGCCAGCAGCCAAACCCCCCTTACGTCGCGCGAAAAACTGTTTTTT.

This clonotype was found a few times. J is TRBJ2-4 and V is TRBV12-3 or TRBV12-4; TRBD2 aligns across 8 bases. This CDR3 spans 14 amino acids. With 6 bases clipped from V and 7 bases from J, the junction kept 8 bases outside the gene matches. CDR3 sequence: CASRDGRARNIQYF. CDR3 DNA sequence: TGTGCCAGCAGGGACGGGAGGGCCCGGAACATTCAGTACTTC.

This clonotype was picked up many times. V gene TRBV28 combines with J gene TRBJ2-5; unclear D gene. Trimming removed 4 bases at V and 4 bases at J, with 10 bases between. The CDR3 contains 13 residues. Looked up from germline, CDR1 is MDHEN and CDR2 is SYDVKM. Here the CDR3 reads CASSSLYTETQYF. Here the CDR3 DNA reads TGTGCCAGCAGTTCCTTGTACACAGAGACCCAGTACTTC. Supplemented by reference TRBV28 and TRBJ2-5, the full variable domain reads DVKVTQSSRYLVKRTGEKVFLECVQDMDHENMFWYRQDPGLGLRLIYFSYDVKMKEKGDIPEGYSVSREKKERFSLILESASTNQTSMYLCASSSLYTETQYFGPGTRLLVL.

Notes on this clonotype: A much larger clone differs by one base, so this may be a read error. The CDR3 DNA sequence: TGTGCCAGCGGCCCAATAAGTGTTTACGGGACTAAAGGCCCCTACGAGCAGTACTTC. The encoded protein is CASGPISVYGTKGPYEQYF. The chain links TRBV2 to TRBJ2-7; TRBD2 matches 7 bases. This CDR3 has 19 residues. Unmatched junction bases numbered 24, after V lost 8 bases and J lost 2 bases. Germline assignment: CDR1 SNHLY and CDR2 FYNNEI. The full variable domain, with the rest looked up from reference TRBV2 and TRBJ2-7, is EPEVTQTPSHQVTQMGQEVILRCVPISNHLYFYWYRQILGQKVEFLVSFYNNEISEKSEIFDDQFSVERPDGSNFTLKIRSTKLEDSAMYFCASGPISVYGTKGPYEQYFGPGTRLTVT.

Notes on this clonotype: A single base separates this from a much larger clone, so it may be a read error. The chain recombines TRBV12-3 or TRBV12-4 with TRBJ2-5; D is possibly TRBD1 (5 bases). CDR3 size: 14 residues. CDR3 DNA sequence: TGTGCCAGCAGTAACACAGGAAACCAAGAGACCCAGCACTTC. Translation: CASSNTGNQETQHF.

The chain uses TRBV30 and TRBJ2-2; possibly TRBD1 for D (5 bases). Trimming shortened V by 7 bases and J by 4 bases, and 13 bases separated the two germline ends. CDR3 length: 13 residues. Germline lookup yields CDR1 GTSNPN and CDR2 SVGIG (reference sequence). The CDR3 spells CASQGQSTGELFF. Written as DNA, the CDR3 is TGTGCCTCCCAGGGCCAGTCCACCGGGGAGCTGTTTTTT.

This clonotype was recorded a few times. The CDR3 region has the DNA TGCAGCGTTGGGGCTTCGCAGGGAGCCTACGAGCAGTACTTC. It translates to CSVGASQGAYEQYF. The chain has TRBV29-1 and TRBJ2-7, with D perhaps given as TRBD1 or TRBD2 (5 bases each). V lost 4 bases and J 2 bases, leaving 15 bases between the germline ends. This CDR3 has 14 amino acids. Germline V gives CDR1 SQVTM, CDR2 ANQGSEA.

This clonotype appeared a few times. The chain uses TRBV10-3 and TRBJ2-2; TRBD1 matches 9 bases. Germline CDR1 and CDR2: ENHRY and SYGVKD. CDR3 size: 18 residues. J gave up 0 bases and V 1 base, and 6 bases lay outside the gene matches. The CDR3 is CAISEWGTGGANTGELFF. In nucleotides, the CDR3 is TGTGCCATCAGTGAGTGGGGCACAGGGGGCGCGAACACCGGGGAGCTGTTTTTT.